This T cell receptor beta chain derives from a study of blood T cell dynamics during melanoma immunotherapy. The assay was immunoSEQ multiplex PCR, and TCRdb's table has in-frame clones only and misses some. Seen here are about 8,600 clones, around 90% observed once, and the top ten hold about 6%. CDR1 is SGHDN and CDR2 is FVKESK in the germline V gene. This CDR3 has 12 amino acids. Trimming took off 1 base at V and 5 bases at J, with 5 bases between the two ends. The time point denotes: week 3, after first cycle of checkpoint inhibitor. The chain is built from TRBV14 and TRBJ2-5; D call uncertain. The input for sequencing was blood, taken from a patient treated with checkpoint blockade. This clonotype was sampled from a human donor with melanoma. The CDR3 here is CASSQGVETQYF. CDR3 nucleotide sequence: TGTGCCAGCAGCCAAGGTGTTGAGACCCAGTACTTC. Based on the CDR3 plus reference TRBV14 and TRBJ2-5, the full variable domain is EAGVTQFPSHSVIEKGQTVTLRCDPISGHDNLYWYRRVMGKEIKFLLHFVKESKQDESGMPNNRFLAERTGGTYSTLKVQPAELEDSGVYFCASSQGVETQYFGPGTRLLVL.